One sample yielded the 14 T cell receptor beta chains listed below, sequenced in a study of cytomegalovirus exposure and HLA in healthy donors. The PCR was carried out with 60 Vbeta primers and 13 Jbeta primers. Sequenced by immunoSEQ multiplex PCR; TCRdb stores in-frame clones only, minus some. Here the sample spans approximately 120,000 clones, over 60% being singletons. The specimen sequenced was PBMCs. The source is a woman aged 55-69 years in good health and CMV-seropositive.

This chain joins TRBV29-1 and TRBJ1-3; a possible D gene is TRBD1 (5 bases). The V gene lost 4 bases and the J gene lost 4 bases, with 11 bases spanning the gap. The CDR3 spans 13 residues. Germline V gene lookup returns CDR1 SQVTM and CDR2 ANQGSEA. The CDR3 sequence: CSVAKGPGNTIYF. The CDR3 nucleotides read TGCAGCGTTGCTAAGGGGCCCGGAAACACCATATATTTT.

This clone was recorded once. The J gene is TRBJ1-2, the V gene TRBV5-8; D gene uncertain. Germline V gives CDR1 SGHTS, CDR2 YDEGEE. Trimming removed 0 bases at V and 3 bases at J, with 3 bases between. This CDR3 is built from 12 residues. The CDR3 loop is CASSLVYYGYTF. CDR3 coding DNA: TGTGCCAGCAGCTTGGTATACTATGGCTACACCTTC.

The V gene is TRBV7-3, the J gene TRBJ1-6; no clear D. V lost 0 bases, J lost 5 bases, and 8 bases lay in between. Looked up from germline, CDR1 is SGHTA and CDR2 is FQGTGA. CDR3 length: 15 residues. This CDR3 reads CASSLTSGNNSPLHF. The CDR3 bases are TGTGCCAGCAGCTTAACGTCGGGAAATAATTCACCCCTCCACTTT.

This clone was seen only once. V usage is TRBV7-2 and J usage is TRBJ1-3; TRBD1 might be the D (5 bases). The CDR3 spans 17 residues. CDR1 is SGHTA and CDR2 is FQGNSA in the germline V gene. V lost 4 bases and J lost 0, with 16 bases in between. CDR3 sequence (DNA): TGTGCCAGCAGCTCCTGGCGGGGCGAGACCTCTGGAAACACCATATATTTT. Translating gives CASSSWRGETSGNTIYF.

This clone was seen a handful of times. The chain is built from TRBV18 and TRBJ2-7, with D hard to call. Germline V gene sequence: CDR1 KGHSH, CDR2 LQKENI. Trimming left V 5 bases short and J 1 base short, with 3 bases between. CDR3 size: 11 residues. CDR3 region: CASSSSYEQYF. CDR3 nucleotide sequence: TGTGCCAGCTCATCGTCCTACGAGCAGTACTTC.

V usage is TRBV5-1 and J usage is TRBJ2-3; 7 nucleotides match TRBD2. Losses at the gene ends were 4 bases for V and 2 bases for J; bases not matched to a gene: 4. The germline gives CDR1 SGHRS, CDR2 YFSETQ. The CDR3 contains 14 residues. The CDR3 is CASSISGATDTQYF. CDR3 nucleotides: TGCGCCAGCAGCATCAGCGGGGCCACAGATACGCAGTATTTT.

This clone has only a few counts. This rearrangement joins TRBV5-4 to TRBJ2-7; possible D gene TRBD2, 5 bases. V lost 4 bases to trimming and J lost 1 base, with 15 bases between them. This CDR3 spans 15 amino acids. The V gene's germline CDR1 is SGHNT and CDR2 YYREEE (reference sequence). CDR3: CASSADGVGSYEQYF. The DNA of the CDR3 is TGTGCCAGCAGCGCTGACGGGGTCGGGTCCTACGAGCAGTACTTC.

The chain links TRBV11-1 to TRBJ2-1; 15 bases line up with TRBD2. Germline V CDR1 and CDR2: SGHAT, FQDESV (reference sequence). The CDR3 totals 18 residues. The ends lost 1 base at V and 4 bases at J; junction bases unmatched: 5. CDR3 sequence (DNA): TGTGCCAGCAGCTTAGAGGGACTAGCGGGGGGCGAGTACAATGAGCAGTTCTTC. As protein: CASSLEGLAGGEYNEQFF.

The sample holds one count of this clone. V is TRBV9 and J is TRBJ2-3; 8 bases fit TRBD2. The germline V gene encodes CDR1 SGDLS and CDR2 YYNGEE. The trim removed 4 bases at V and 0 bases at J, leaving 4 bases unmatched. The CDR3 spans 15 residues. The CDR3 nucleotides read TGTGCCAGCAGCCTCGGGACTAGAAGCACAGATACGCAGTATTTT. It encodes CASSLGTRSTDTQYF.

The chain joins TRBV2 to TRBJ1-2; D gene unclear. The CDR3 consists of 13 residues. CDR1 is SNHLY and CDR2 is FYNNEI in the germline V gene. Trimming stripped 5 bases from V and 1 base from J, with 8 bases between. The CDR3 DNA sequence: TGTGCCAGCAGTCCGGTCCTTAACTATGGCTACACCTTC. It translates to CASSPVLNYGYTF. The whole variable domain, filled in from reference TRBV2 and TRBJ1-2, reads EPEVTQTPSHQVTQMGQEVILRCVPISNHLYFYWYRQILGQKVEFLVSFYNNEISEKSEIFDDQFSVERPDGSNFTLKIRSTKLEDSAMYFCASSPVLNYGYTFGSGTRLTVV.

The V gene is TRBV15, the J gene TRBJ2-5, with D unclear. This CDR3 is 15 amino acids long. Germline V gene sequence: CDR1 LNHNV, CDR2 YYDKDF (reference sequence). V was cut by 0 bases and J by 11 bases, with 19 bases left in between. The CDR3 nucleotides read TGTGCCACCAGCAGAGATCGTGACGACTCAGAGAGACAGTACTTC. Amino acids: CATSRDRDDSERQYF.

The rearrangement uses TRBV19 and TRBJ1-5, with no clear D. From germline, CDR1 is LNHDA and CDR2 SQIVND (reference sequence). The CDR3 covers 16 residues. V was clipped by 0 bases and J by 2 bases, with 11 bases between them. CDR3 residues: CASSIDPRLGNQPQHF. The CDR3 DNA reads TGTGCCAGTAGTATAGATCCGAGGTTAGGCAATCAGCCCCAGCATTTT.

V and J are TRBV2 and TRBJ1-6; 9 bases are a match to TRBD1. V was clipped by 6 bases and J by 7 bases; unmatched bases: 4. Germline V lookup: CDR1 SNHLY, CDR2 FYNNEI. This CDR3 comprises 14 residues. The CDR3 coding sequence is TGTGCCAGCAGGCGACAGGGGGTCAATTCACCCCTCCACTTT. Encoded protein: CASRRQGVNSPLHF.

Only one count was recorded for this clone. This chain joins TRBV5-5 and TRBJ2-2; TRBD1 agrees at 9 bases. The CDR3 runs 14 residues. Germline V CDR1 and CDR2: SGHKS, YYEKEE (reference sequence). V lost 4 bases, J lost 4 bases, and 2 bases stayed unmatched. CDR3 loop: CASSGDRVTGELFF. CDR3 bases: TGTGCCAGCAGCGGGGACAGGGTCACCGGGGAGCTGTTTTTT.